This TCR beta chain was found in a study of T cells in Graves' hyperthyroidism and ophthalmopathy. Graves' hyperthyroidism without ophthalmopathy progression within 18 months was termed stable. The patients, who ranged from 18 to 65 in age, presented with newly diagnosed hyperthyroidism lasting under 2 months. Fresh peripheral blood, 10 ml, was the source of the PBMCs. This CDR3 region has 18 residues. Trimming took 1 base from V and 3 from J; bases not matched to a gene: 15. Germline V gene data show CDR1 as DFQATT and CDR2 as SNEGSKA (reference sequence). RNA transcripts provided the source from which TCR beta CDR3 regions were amplified. TCR CDR3 underwent first-round RT-PCR with the HTBI primer set. MiXCR, run by TCRdb on the multiplex PCR reads, gives a single entry per CDR3 protein. The sample has fewer than 250,000 distinct CDR3 sequences, 15% to 20% seen once; the top ten hold around 50%.

The chain recombines TRBV20-1 with TRBJ2-3; TRBD2 matches 8 bases. Sequencing was carried out using blood. This TCR came from a man aged 50-59 years with Graves' hyperthyroidism. In nucleotides, the CDR3 is TGCAGTGCTAGAGCGAGGGGGTCGGGAGGGCCCAAGACAGATACGCAGTATTTT. Translating it yields CSARARGSGGPKTDTQYF.